Following are 6 T cell receptor beta chains from one sample sequenced in a study of CXCR3-negative and CXCR3-positive naive CD8 T cells. Study findings and constraints: Greater hydrophobicity was found in TRB CDR3s of CXCR3-positive naive cells than of CXCR3-negative naive cells.

Via 5' RACE with UMI labels, TRB cDNA libraries were prepared. TCRdb reworked the 5' RACE reads into one entry per CDR3 protein, no DNA. The specimen's table records about 86,000 distinct CDR3 sequences. Antigen specificity for these receptors is unknown. Sequencing was done on a sample of naive CXCR3+ CD8+ T cells from blood. Subset in this sample: CD45RO-CCR7+CD27+CD95- naive CD8+ T cells expressing CXCR3 (TNR3+). The receptors stem from a human donor in good health. Some clones in this sample may be carry-over from other donors' samples.

The J gene is TRBJ2-1, the V gene TRBV2; the TCRdb call, TRBD1, lacks DNA for checking. CDR1 and CDR2 from the germline V gene are SNHLY and FYNNEI. The CDR3 totals 17 residues. Here the CDR3 reads CASSVPPSVDTYNEQFF.

The chain uses TRBV28 and TRBJ1-1. The germline V gene has CDR1 MDHEN and CDR2 SYDVKM. The CDR3 extends over 15 amino acids. The CDR3: CASSFPQAMNTEAFF.

The chain combines TRBV5-1 with TRBJ2-7. This CDR3 is 13 amino acids long. Germline values: CDR1 SGHRS, CDR2 YFSETQ. The CDR3 sequence: CASSLSTPNEQYF.

J is TRBJ2-1 and V is TRBV11-2; lacking DNA, the TRBD1 call made by TCRdb goes unchecked. This CDR3 comprises 17 residues. Per the germline V gene, CDR1 is SGHAT and CDR2 is FQNNGV. The chain's CDR3 is CASSLNHRDRGLLEQFF.

V and J are TRBV6-2 or TRBV6-3 and TRBJ1-1; the D call of TRBD1 rests on TCRdb alone, since no DNA is present to check it. Germline loops: CDR1 MNHEY, CDR2 SVGEGT. The CDR3 has 17 amino acids. This CDR3 is CASSYDFEGGTNTEAFF.

J is TRBJ2-5 and V is TRBV15; no DNA is available, so the TRBD2 call from TCRdb remains unchecked. Germline CDR1 and CDR2: LNHNV and YYDKDF (reference sequence). The CDR3 is made up of 15 amino acids. The CDR3 is CATSTAFSGTGTQYF.